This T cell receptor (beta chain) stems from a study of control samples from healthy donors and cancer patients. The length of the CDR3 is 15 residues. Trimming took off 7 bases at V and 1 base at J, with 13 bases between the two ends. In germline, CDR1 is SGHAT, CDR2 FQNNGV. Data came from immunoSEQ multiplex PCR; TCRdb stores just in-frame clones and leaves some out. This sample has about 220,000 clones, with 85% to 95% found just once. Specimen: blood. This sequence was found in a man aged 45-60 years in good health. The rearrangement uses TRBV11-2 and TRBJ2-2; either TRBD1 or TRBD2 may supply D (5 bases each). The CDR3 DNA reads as TGTGCCAGCACCGGGGCTTCGGGGAACACCGGGGAGCTGTTTTTT. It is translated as CASTGASGNTGELFF.